The TCR beta chain described here comes from a study of T-cell memory formation after mild COVID-19. Trimming removed 9 bases from V and 4 bases from J; junction bases left unmatched: 14. The CDR3 spans 17 residues. The germline V gene encodes CDR1 SGHKS and CDR2 YYEKEE (reference sequence). TCRdb re-called the 5' RACE reads with MiXCR, one entry per CDR3 protein. Of about 280,000 distinct CDR3 sequences in the sample, 8% to 9% were seen once. Study-wide findings and caveats: Among clones peaking at day 37 in the second wave, SARS-CoV-2 specificity remained unconfirmed. Balance between CD4 and CD8 was seen in clones contracting day 15 to 85, and a CD4+ lean was seen in later expanders.

This clonotype has only a few counts. Its antigen is currently unknown. Material for sequencing was PBMCs or a T cell subset sorted from them (not recorded which). This chain connects TRBV5-5 to TRBJ2-6; 9 bases line up with TRBD1. The TCR comes from a man aged 18 to 29 who had mild COVID-19 (a few samples of this study predate the infection). Cell type and time point are not known. The DNA for the CDR3 is TGTGCCACCCACACTCCGACAGGGGGTTTCGGGGCCAACGTCCTGACTTTC. Amino acid sequence: CATHTPTGGFGANVLTF.